This T cell receptor (beta chain) is drawn from a study of OX40 agonist ivuxolimab in advanced cancers. Study context: Patients achieving partial responses numbered three: one hepatocellular carcinoma case and two cutaneous melanoma cases. Findings of the study overall: Fewer expanded clones were found on average in CD4+ than in CD8+ T cells. What antigens the expanded peripheral T cells recognized was never established. Clones of CD4+ and CD8+ blood T cells grew by week 6 at doses of 0.1 to 3.0 mg/kg.

Of note for this clone: What it recognizes is unknown.

This CDR3 is built from 11 residues. CDR1 and CDR2 from the germline V gene are SEHNR and FQNEAQ (reference sequence). The repertoire was sequenced with immunoSEQ multiplex PCR; TCRdb's copy has only in-frame clones and lacks some. The data show 90,000 or so clones, around 90% seen once. The TCR originated in an adult with an advanced solid tumor such as melanoma, head and neck, liver or kidney cancer. This material consisted of CD4+ or CD8+ T cells sorted from blood, taken in a trial of the OX40 agonist ivuxolimab. This chain joins TRBV7-9 and TRBJ2-5; no clear D gene. With the DNA end fitting TRBJ2-7 better, the J assignment may be wrong. The chain's CDR3 is CASSLEREQYF. CDR3 in DNA: TGTGCCAGCAGCCTTGAGCGCGAGCAGTACTTC.